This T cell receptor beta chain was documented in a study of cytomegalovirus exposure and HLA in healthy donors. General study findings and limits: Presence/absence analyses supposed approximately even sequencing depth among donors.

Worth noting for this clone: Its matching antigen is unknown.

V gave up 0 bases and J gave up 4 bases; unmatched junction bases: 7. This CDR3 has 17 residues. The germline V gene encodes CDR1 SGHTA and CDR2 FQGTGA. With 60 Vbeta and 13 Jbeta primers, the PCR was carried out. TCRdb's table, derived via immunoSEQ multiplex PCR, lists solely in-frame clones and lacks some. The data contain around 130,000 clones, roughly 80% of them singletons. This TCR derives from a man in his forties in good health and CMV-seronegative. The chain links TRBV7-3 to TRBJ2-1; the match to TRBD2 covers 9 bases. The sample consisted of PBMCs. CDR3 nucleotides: TGTGCCAGCAGCTTAACGGTCCTAGCGGGGTCTTACAATGAGCAGTTCTTC. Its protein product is CASSLTVLAGSYNEQFF.